The 10 T cell receptor beta chains below come from one sample, sequenced in a study of blood T cells in healthy people across ages (dated by TCRdb to about 2015). Receptor libraries were prepared by 5' RACE. The sample was run on an Illumina HiSeq 2500. A second PCR of about 6 to 11 cycles was performed with a sample-barcoded 5' primer and a J-beta primer mix. The public sequencing data were trimmed at Q25 with fastp and processed into clonotypes with MiXCR by TCRdb, which kept only in-frame beta chains. Identical CDR3 protein sequences are pooled into one entry, listed with their most common genes and DNA. The sample table contains 580,000 or so distinct CDR3 sequences; only one count was recorded for less than 60% of them. The ten top clones hold around 23% of the sample. The sequencing sample was made of blood. These receptors were collected from a man at least 80 years old in good health.

The table lists this clonotype with a count of one. The chain recombines TRBV7-2 with TRBJ2-3; a weak D match, TRBD2 (5 bases). The CDR3 covers 12 residues. The germline V and J ends were trimmed by 7 bases and 8 bases, with 13 bases remaining between them. Per the germline V gene, CDR1 is SGHTA and CDR2 is FQGNSA. DNA for the CDR3: TGTGCCAGCACCAGCACCCGGGGTACGCAGTATTTT. Translated, it gives CASTSTRGTQYF.

V gene TRBV27 combines with J gene TRBJ2-3; D is tentatively TRBD1 or TRBD2 (5 bases each). The V end was cut by 6 bases, the J end by 1 base, with 14 bases between. CDR3 length: 15 residues. Germline V gene sequence: CDR1 MNHEY, CDR2 SMNVEV (reference sequence). CDR3 in DNA: TGTGCCAGCAGCTCGGGACCCCGCGGCACAGATACGCAGTATTTT. Translation gives CASSSGPRGTDTQYF.

J is TRBJ2-1 and V is TRBV6-5; D perhaps matches TRBD2 (5 bases). Germline values: CDR1 MNHEY, CDR2 SVGAGI. V dropped 0 bases and J dropped 11 bases, with 14 bases sitting between them. The CDR3 loop spans 14 amino acids. CDR3 in amino acids: CASSYSTGKDKQFF. Here the CDR3 DNA reads TGTGCCAGCAGTTACTCCACGGGGAAGGATAAGCAGTTCTTC.

The chain links TRBV20-1 to TRBJ2-5, with D perhaps matching TRBD1 or TRBD2 (6 bases each). The CDR3 is 16 residues long. Germline V CDR1 and CDR2: DFQATT, SNEGSKA (reference sequence). The ends were cut back, 1 base at V and 1 base at J, with 16 bases in the middle. The CDR3 DNA reads TGCAGTGCTAGAGCTCCAGGGGCGGGGATCCAAGAGACCCAGTACTTC. Its translation is CSARAPGAGIQETQYF.

There are a few counts of this clonotype. This chain uses TRBV19 with TRBJ2-1, with D perhaps TRBD1 (6 bases). The germline V gene has CDR1 LNHDA and CDR2 SQIVND (reference sequence). This CDR3 region has 13 residues. Trimming shortened V by 3 bases and J by 8 bases, and 11 bases separated the two germline ends. Here the CDR3 reads CASSIGAGDEQFF. The CDR3 nucleotides read TGTGCCAGTAGTATCGGGGCAGGGGATGAGCAGTTCTTC. Variable domain in full (rest from reference TRBV19 and TRBJ2-1): DGGITQSPKYLFRKEGQNVTLSCEQNLNHDAMYWYRQDPGQGLRLIYYSQIVNDFQKGDIAEGYSVSREKKESFPLTVTSAQKNPTAFYLCASSIGAGDEQFFGPGTRLTVL.

A few counts support this clonotype. The J gene is TRBJ2-3, the V gene TRBV20-1; 7 nucleotides match TRBD2. The CDR3 extends over 18 amino acids. Per germline, CDR1 DFQATT and CDR2 SNEGSKA (reference sequence). J was trimmed by 0 bases and V by 2 bases; bases with no gene match: 14. The CDR3 nucleotides are TGCAGTGCTAGAACCACGACCGGGACTACCACTAGCACAGATACGCAGTATTTT. Residues: CSARTTTGTTTSTDTQYF.

The rearrangement links TRBV5-1 to TRBJ2-4; TRBD1 aligns across 8 bases. Near its end, the DNA agrees better with TRBJ2-7, so the J call may be wrong. The germline gives CDR1 SGHRS, CDR2 YFSETQ. The CDR3 has 14 amino acids. DNA for the CDR3: TGCGCCAGCAGCACCTCCGGGACAGGCGACGAGCAGTACTTC. Translated, it gives CASSTSGTGDEQYF.

The chain couples TRBV9 to TRBJ2-3, with D possibly being TRBD1 or TRBD2 (6 bases each). CDR1 and CDR2 from the germline V gene are SGDLS and YYNGEE. This CDR3 spans 14 amino acids. V lost 0 bases to trimming and J lost 5 bases, with 10 bases between them. The DNA of the CDR3 is TGTGCCAGCAGCGTAGGGGGGGCCGTAGATACGCAGTATTTT. This encodes CASSVGGAVDTQYF. Full variable domain (outside the CDR3, taken from reference TRBV9 and TRBJ2-3): DSGVTQTPKHLITATGQRVTLRCSPRSGDLSVYWYQQSLDQGLQFLIQYYNGEERAKGNILERFSAQQFPDLHSELNLSSLELGDSALYFCASSVGGAVDTQYFGPGTRLTVL.

In this sample, this clonotype turned up a few times. V is TRBV5-1 and J is TRBJ2-1; D is uncertain. The germline V gene encodes CDR1 SGHRS and CDR2 YFSETQ. The V and J ends lost 0 bases and 7 bases respectively, with 14 bases between them. The CDR3 loop spans 15 amino acids. CDR3 DNA sequence: TGCGCCAGCAGCTTGGGCCCCCCTCCAGGAAATGAGCAGTTCTTC. Residues: CASSLGPPPGNEQFF. Full variable domain (missing parts from reference TRBV5-1 and TRBJ2-1): KAGVTQTPRYLIKTRGQQVTLSCSPISGHRSVSWYQQTPGQGLQFLFEYFSETQRNKGNFPGRFSGRQFSNSRSEMNVSTLELGDSALYLCASSLGPPPGNEQFFGPGTRLTVL.

This chain connects TRBV18 to TRBJ2-1; 9 bases match TRBD2. J lost 5 bases, V lost 2 bases, and 4 bases had no gene match. Germline V gene lookup returns CDR1 KGHSH and CDR2 LQKENI. CDR3 length: 15 amino acids. CDR3 nucleotide sequence: TGTGCCAGCTCACCAAGGGCTAGCGGGGACAATGAGCAGTTCTTC. Translated, it gives CASSPRASGDNEQFF.